These 20 T cell receptor beta chains originate from one sample sequenced in a study of OX40 agonist ivuxolimab in advanced cancers. This table comes from immunoSEQ multiplex PCR, and its TCRdb copy is limited to in-frame clones, with some not included. Of tens of thousands of clones detected, about 90% appear once; the ten largest clones hold around 30%. This specimen was CD4+ or CD8+ T cells sorted from blood, taken in a trial of the OX40 agonist ivuxolimab. Receptors were obtained from an adult with an advanced solid tumor such as melanoma, head and neck, liver or kidney cancer.

V and J are TRBV6-6 and TRBJ1-6; D gene ambiguous. This CDR3 region has 13 residues. From germline, CDR1 is MNHNY and CDR2 SVGAGI (reference sequence). V was trimmed by 4 bases and J by 4 bases, leaving 5 bases between them. CDR3 sequence (DNA): TGTGCCAGCAGTTCGGGGTATAATTCACCCCTCCACTTT. Protein sequence: CASSSGYNSPLHF.

The chain has TRBV2 and TRBJ2-3; 10 nucleotides align to TRBD1. V trimming: 3 bases; J trimming: 0 bases; junction bases outside the gene matches: 3. The CDR3 loop spans 16 amino acids. CDR1 and CDR2 from the germline V gene are SNHLY and FYNNEI. This CDR3 reads CASSDLGQGSTDTQYF. The CDR3 nucleotides are TGTGCCAGCAGTGATCTGGGACAGGGGAGCACAGATACGCAGTATTTT.

CDR3 sequence reads: CASSTNTNEKLFF. CDR3 coding DNA: TGTGCCAGCAGCACCAACACTAATGAAAAACTGTTTTTT. V is TRBV7-9 and J is TRBJ1-4; the D is unclear. The length of the CDR3 is 13 residues. Germline CDR1 reads SEHNR; CDR2 reads FQNEAQ (reference sequence). Trimming removed 5 bases from V and 2 bases from J, with 6 bases in between.

The chain links TRBV9 to TRBJ2-7; 7 bases are shared with TRBD1. J lost 5 bases, V lost 4 bases, and 9 bases had no gene match. Germline assignment: CDR1 SGDLS and CDR2 YYNGEE. This CDR3 contains 14 residues. CDR3 sequence reads: CASSPRQGGHEQYF. Here the CDR3 DNA reads TGTGCCAGCAGCCCTCGACAGGGCGGGCACGAGCAGTACTTC.

This chain connects TRBV2 to TRBJ2-2; the D call may be TRBD1 or TRBD2 (5 bases each). Germline V gene data show CDR1 as SNHLY and CDR2 as FYNNEI. Deletions cut 6 bases from V and 6 bases from J, with 17 bases between. The CDR3 runs 15 residues. The CDR3 DNA reads as TGTGCCAGCAGCCGTGAGGGGATGAGAGCCGGGGAGCTGTTTTTT. It translates to CASSREGMRAGELFF.

There are a few counts of this clone. The CDR3 is CASGTVSGYTF. The CDR3 DNA sequence: TGTGCCAGTGGGACAGTATCCGGCTACACCTTC. The chain has TRBV19 and TRBJ1-2, with TRBD1 matching 7 bases. The CDR3 covers 11 residues. The germline V gene encodes CDR1 LNHDA and CDR2 SQIVND (reference sequence). J gave up 8 bases and V 8 bases, and 5 bases lay outside the gene matches.

The J gene is TRBJ1-1, the V gene TRBV9, with a tentative D call TRBD1 (5 bases). CDR1 and CDR2 from the germline V gene are SGDLS and YYNGEE. This CDR3 region has 14 residues. With 4 bases removed from V and 1 base from J, the gap between germline ends came to 11 bases. The CDR3 region is CASSTGTENTEAFF. The CDR3 DNA follows: TGTGCCAGCAGCACCGGGACGGAGAACACTGAAGCTTTCTTT.

This chain uses TRBV29-1 with TRBJ2-1; D assignment may be TRBD1 or TRBD2 (5 bases each). The CDR3 is 14 amino acids. Germline CDR1 SQVTM, CDR2 ANQGSEA. V was cut by 7 bases and J by 2 bases, with 15 bases left in between. CDR3 amino acids: CSARGAGTYNEQFF. Written as DNA, the CDR3 is TGCAGCGCCAGAGGGGCAGGGACCTACAATGAGCAGTTCTTC.

The chain is built from TRBV5-1 and TRBJ1-2; D is perhaps TRBD1 (5 bases). The CDR3 sequence is 11 residues long. Germline V gene sequence: CDR1 SGHRS, CDR2 YFSETQ. V dropped 4 bases and J dropped 5 bases, with 6 bases sitting between them. DNA of the CDR3: TGCGCCAGCAGCGGGGGATATGGCTACACCTTC. This translates into CASSGGYGYTF. Together with reference TRBV5-1 and TRBJ1-2, the CDR3 gives the full variable domain: KAGVTQTPRYLIKTRGQQVTLSCSPISGHRSVSWYQQTPGQGLQFLFEYFSETQRNKGNFPGRFSGRQFSNSRSEMNVSTLELGDSALYLCASSGGYGYTFGSGTRLTVV.

The chain couples TRBV18 to TRBJ2-6; D unresolved. The CDR3 has 15 amino acids. Trimming stripped 6 bases from V and 0 bases from J, with 9 bases between. Germline V gene data show CDR1 as KGHSH and CDR2 as LQKENI. The CDR3 nucleotides read TGTGCCAGCTCGTCCGGCGTCTCTGGGGCCAACGTCCTGACTTTC. Encoded protein: CASSSGVSGANVLTF.

The chain links TRBV19 to TRBJ2-7, with TRBD1 matching 8 bases. The CDR3 loop spans 15 amino acids. Trimming removed 6 bases from V and 7 bases from J; junction bases left unmatched: 14. Germline V gene data show CDR1 as LNHDA and CDR2 as SQIVND (reference sequence). CDR3 in amino acids: CASSPRDRGREEQYF. CDR3 DNA sequence: TGTGCCAGTAGCCCCCGAGACAGGGGTAGAGAGGAGCAGTACTTC.

V gene TRBV18 combines with J gene TRBJ2-7; D is uncertain. The germline CDR1 and CDR2 sequences are KGHSH and LQKENI. The ends were cut back, 0 bases at V and 2 bases at J, with 8 bases in the middle. This CDR3 region has 14 residues. In DNA form, the CDR3 reads TGTGCCAGCTCACCACCCGGCAAGACCTACGAGCAGTACTTC. Protein product: CASSPPGKTYEQYF.

This clone was counted once. The CDR3 coding sequence is TGCAGTGCTAGACCTCCAGAGACCCAGTACTTC. It codes for CSARPPETQYF. This chain uses TRBV20-1 with TRBJ2-5; D is undetermined. V shed 2 bases and J shed 4 bases, with 5 bases lying between them. The germline gives CDR1 DFQATT, CDR2 SNEGSKA (reference sequence). The length of the CDR3 is 11 residues.

The chain employs TRBV5-1 and TRBJ2-5, with 11 bases aligning to TRBD2. V lost 2 bases and J lost 5; bases outside the gene matches: 8. Per the germline V gene, CDR1 is SGHRS and CDR2 is YFSETQ. The length of the CDR3 is 16 residues. The CDR3 loop is CASSFSSGRAGETQYF. As DNA, the CDR3 is TGCGCCAGCAGCTTCAGTAGCGGGAGGGCCGGGGAGACCCAGTACTTC. Variable domain in full (rest from reference TRBV5-1 and TRBJ2-5): KAGVTQTPRYLIKTRGQQVTLSCSPISGHRSVSWYQQTPGQGLQFLFEYFSETQRNKGNFPGRFSGRQFSNSRSEMNVSTLELGDSALYLCASSFSSGRAGETQYFGPGTRLLVL.

This rearrangement joins TRBV2 to TRBJ2-7; 10 bases match TRBD2. Looked up from germline, CDR1 is SNHLY and CDR2 is FYNNEI. The CDR3 consists of 14 residues. V gave up 5 bases and J gave up 3 bases; unmatched junction bases: 4. The CDR3 here is CASSLQREGYEQYF. DNA for the CDR3: TGTGCCAGCAGTCTGCAGCGGGAGGGCTACGAGCAGTACTTC. Full variable domain (remainder filled in from reference TRBV2 and TRBJ2-7): EPEVTQTPSHQVTQMGQEVILRCVPISNHLYFYWYRQILGQKVEFLVSFYNNEISEKSEIFDDQFSVERPDGSNFTLKIRSTKLEDSAMYFCASSLQREGYEQYFGPGTRLTVT.

For the CDR3, the DNA is TGCGCCAGCAGCCAAGGTGGGACGAATAGCAATCAGCCCCAGCATTTT. Protein sequence: CASSQGGTNSNQPQHF. This chain joins TRBV4-1 and TRBJ1-5; the D gene is possibly TRBD1 (5 bases). Trimming stripped 1 base from V and 0 bases from J, with 10 bases between. Per germline, CDR1 MGHRA and CDR2 YSYEKL. The CDR3 contains 16 residues.

The V gene is TRBV12-5, the J gene TRBJ2-1, with D tentatively TRBD2 (6 bases). Per the germline V gene, CDR1 is LGHNT and CDR2 is FRNRAP. V was trimmed by 5 bases and J by 9 bases, leaving 14 bases between them. The CDR3 covers 13 residues. CDR3 bases: TGTGCTAGTGGTACCAATGGAGGGTCTGAGCAGTTCTTC. As protein: CASGTNGGSEQFF.

In regard to this clone: It is unclear where the CDR3 begins or ends on the DNA, so no DNA is shown, and the CDR3 is as TCRdb lists it. The chain joins TRBV6-1 to TRBJ2-5. Per germline, CDR1 MNHNS and CDR2 SASEGT. 17 amino acids form the CDR3, both terminal residues included. The CDR3 region is CASSGFGPGSSYETQYF.

The chain recombines TRBV5-1 with TRBJ1-1; TRBD1 matches at 7 bases. V was pared by 3 bases and J by 8 bases, with 10 bases of the junction left unmatched. This CDR3 region has 14 residues. The germline gives CDR1 SGHRS, CDR2 YFSETQ. CDR3 nucleotide sequence: TGCGCCAGCAGCTGGCAACAGGGGTCAGGGGAAGCTTTCTTT. The encoded protein is CASSWQQGSGEAFF.

The chain employs TRBV7-8 and TRBJ2-2; D is unclear. The length of the CDR3 is 14 residues. CDR1 is SGHVS and CDR2 is FQNEAQ in the germline V gene. Trimming took off 6 bases at V and 0 bases at J, with 8 bases between the two ends. Here the CDR3 DNA reads TGTGCCAGCAGTTCCACCGCGAACACCGGGGAGCTGTTTTTT. Translating gives CASSSTANTGELFF.